This T cell receptor beta chain was sequenced in a study of T cell repertoires in breast cancer. In the study overall: Average yield: roughly 510,000 sequences per sample and 7.5 to 10 reads per input cell. Study-level findings and limits: Clone recovery by emulsion RT-PCR was skewed, so it was considered qualitative. Different nucleotide sequences encoded the shared TCRs, suggesting antigen-driven expansion.

The expanded emulsion RT-PCR method captured paired alpha and beta chains from CD8+ T cells. Blocking oligonucleotides added to a second nested PCR suppressed unpaired genes. TCRdb passed the emulsion pairing reads through MiXCR, listing each CDR3 protein once. The profile covers some 37,000 distinct CDR3 sequences, with under 50% appearing a single time and 50% to 65% taken by the ten largest. This clonotype was seen a single time. Its cognate antigen is unknown. There are 15 residues in the CDR3. V lost 0 bases to trimming and J lost 2 bases, with 12 bases between them. Germline CDR1 is SGHRS and CDR2 is YFSETQ.

This receptor was obtained from a pool of human donors with breast cancer or a healthy control (not recorded which). This sequence joins TRBV5-1 and TRBJ2-7; D may be TRBD1 (6 bases). Sequenced input: CD8+ T cells. CDR3 sequence (DNA): TGCGCCAGCAGCTTGGGGGCAGGGGATACCTACGAGCAGTACTTC. Residues: CASSLGAGDTYEQYF.